Listed below are T cell receptor beta chains from one sample, sequenced in a study of CD4 T cells in relation to SARS-CoV-2 and coronaviruses. Assay used: immunoSEQ multiplex PCR; TCRdb lists only in-frame clones, some missing. The sample shows some 70,000 clones, approximately 95% of them seen only once. Sequencing was done on a sample of naive CD4+ T cells from PBMCs. The receptors were gathered from a human donor in good health. The CDR3 runs from the conserved cysteine through the conserved F or W. The size of a clone is reported for some rows only, either as once, few or many, or as a class for expanded clones.

.	15	TRBV5-1	TRBJ2-7	CASSSRQANTYEQYF
.	15	TRBV6-5	TRBJ1-6	CASRTGTGVNSPLHF
.	16	TRBV10-1	TRBJ1-5	CAIPTQGALGNQPQHF
.	19	TRBV10-2	TRBJ2-3	CASSDPLGLAGSGTDTQYF
.	13	TRBV19	TRBJ2-2	CASSPPAGGELFF
.	16	TRBV3-1/TRBV3-2	TRBJ2-3	CASSPELAGRTDTQYF
few	14	TRBV2	TRBJ1-5	CASSARQGGQPQHF
.	15	TRBV11-3	TRBJ2-2	CASSLDGQGTGELFF
.	14	TRBV18	TRBJ2-7	CASSPSLSSYEQYF
few	17	TRBV4-1	TRBJ2-7	CASSLRPERGELYEQYF
.	17	TRBV3-1/TRBV3-2	TRBJ1-6	CASSHADRASYNSPLHF
.	12	TRBV5-5	TRBJ2-7	CASSWGTYEQYF
.	14	TRBV4-1	TRBJ2-1	CASSQHGTPNEQFF
.	17	TRBV3-1/TRBV3-2	TRBJ1-5	CASSHSDSASGNQPQHF
.	12	TRBV2	TRBJ2-7	CASSEAPVEQYF
.	12	TRBV30	TRBJ1-4	CAWSTQAEKLFF
.	15	TRBV27	TRBJ2-2	CASSTGLAGTGELFF
.	16	TRBV6-1	TRBJ2-7	CASSDKTRQRVYEQYF
.	16	TRBV28	TRBJ2-5	CASSLGTGGLRETQYF
.	15	TRBV6-5	TRBJ2-2	CASSGGAFGTGELFF
.	14	TRBV11-2	TRBJ2-2	CASTPGGYTGELFF
.	18	TRBV18	TRBJ2-1	CASSPSQLALTRGNEQFF
.	16	TRBV5-1	TRBJ2-2	CASSPQGGKNTGELFF
.	14	TRBV11-2	TRBJ2-3	CASSLGLAADTQYF
.	14	TRBV5-4	TRBJ2-7	CASSSGTGTDEQYF
once	14	TRBV2	TRBJ2-3	CASTRDSSTDTQYF
.	11	TRBV7-2	TRBJ2-7	CASSLAHEQYF